These 28 T cell receptor beta chains came from one sample sequenced in a study of OX40 agonist ivuxolimab in advanced cancers. TCRdb keeps only in-frame clones here, not all; method: immunoSEQ multiplex PCR. The top ten hold about 0.29% of the sample, which has roughly 65,000 clones, roughly 90% seen once. The sequencing used CD4+ or CD8+ T cells sorted from blood, collected in a trial of the OX40 agonist ivuxolimab. The receptor set was obtained from an adult with an advanced solid tumor such as melanoma, head and neck, liver or kidney cancer.

This chain joins TRBV27 and TRBJ1-1; 12 positions agree with TRBD1. The V and J ends lost 5 bases and 4 bases, in that order; junction bases with no gene match: 8. This CDR3 comprises 16 residues. The germline CDR1 and CDR2 sequences are MNHEY and SMNVEV (reference sequence). In DNA, the CDR3 is TGTGCCAGCAGTCCGGGACAGGGGGCGATTTCCACTGAAGCTTTCTTT. Amino acids: CASSPGQGAISTEAFF.

This rearrangement joins TRBV5-4 to TRBJ2-5; 7 positions match TRBD1. Trimming at V came to 3 bases and at J to 1 base, leaving 3 bases not matched to a gene. This CDR3 spans 14 amino acids. Per germline, CDR1 SGHNT and CDR2 YYREEE (reference sequence). CDR3 coding DNA: TGTGCCAGCAGCTCGACAGGGACCCAAGAGACCCAGTACTTC. This gives the protein CASSSTGTQETQYF.

The chain has TRBV4-1 and TRBJ2-5; 8 bases are a match to TRBD2. The CDR3 length is 16 residues. From germline, CDR1 is MGHRA and CDR2 YSYEKL. V lost 0 bases and J lost 4; bases outside the gene matches: 7. DNA of the CDR3: TGCGCCAGCAGCCAAGATCGCGGGGGGCGAGGAGAGACCCAGTACTTC. This translates into CASSQDRGGRGETQYF.

V is TRBV7-2 and J is TRBJ1-1; possible D gene TRBD1, 6 bases. The V and J ends lost 3 bases and 5 bases respectively, with 19 bases between them. CDR1 and CDR2 (germline): SGHTA, FQGNSA. This CDR3 comprises 16 residues. The DNA for the CDR3 is TGTGCCAGCAGCTTGGTGCGGGGGGCGATGAGAACTGAAGCTTTCTTT. It is translated as CASSLVRGAMRTEAFF. The complete variable domain, with remaining parts taken from reference TRBV7-2 and TRBJ1-1, reads GAGVSQSPSNKVTEKGKDVELRCDPISGHTALYWYRQSLGQGLEFLIYFQGNSAPDKSGLPSDRFSAERTGGSVSTLTIQRTQQEDSAVYLCASSLVRGAMRTEAFFGQGTRLTVV.

The V and J genes are TRBV6-1 and TRBJ1-3; D is possibly TRBD1 (6 bases). The V end was cut by 1 base, the J end by 0 bases, with 13 bases between. This CDR3 region has 17 residues. Looked up from germline, CDR1 is MNHNS and CDR2 is SASEGT. CDR3: CASSEVQGPISGNTIYF. The CDR3, as DNA: TGTGCCAGCAGTGAAGTGCAGGGGCCGATCTCTGGAAACACCATATATTTT.

The chain links TRBV14 to TRBJ2-1; D remains unclear. The CDR3 length is 16 residues. The V end lost 1 base, the J end lost 9 bases, and 19 bases lay between the germline ends. Germline assignment: CDR1 SGHDN and CDR2 FVKESK. The CDR3 bases are TGTGCCAGCAGCCAAGTTATGAGCCCCTTTATTGGTGAGCAGTTCTTC. This gives the protein CASSQVMSPFIGEQFF.

The J gene is TRBJ1-5, the V gene TRBV6-5; TRBD1 matches 8 bases. From germline, CDR1 is MNHEY and CDR2 SVGAGI. V was clipped by 5 bases and J by 7 bases; unmatched bases: 7. This CDR3 contains 14 residues. CDR3 loop: CASSPGQGHQPQHF. DNA of the CDR3: TGTGCCAGCAGTCCCGGACAGGGACACCAGCCCCAGCATTTT.

The V gene is TRBV18, the J gene TRBJ2-7; a possible D gene is TRBD2 (6 bases). CDR1 is KGHSH and CDR2 is LQKENI in the germline V gene. V was pared by 4 bases and J by 2 bases, with 9 bases between. The CDR3 extends over 13 amino acids. The CDR3 DNA follows: TGTGCCAGCTCACAGACTAGTCCCTACGAGCAGTACTTC. As protein: CASSQTSPYEQYF.

The gene calls are TRBV5-1 and TRBJ2-7, with D tentatively TRBD1 or TRBD2 (5 bases each). CDR1 and CDR2 (germline): SGHRS, YFSETQ. The CDR3 loop spans 15 amino acids. V lost 0 bases and J lost 4, with 14 bases in between. CDR3 residues: CASSLALGTAYEQYF. In DNA, the CDR3 is TGCGCCAGCAGCTTGGCTTTAGGGACCGCGTACGAGCAGTACTTC. Supplemented by reference TRBV5-1 and TRBJ2-7, the full variable domain reads KAGVTQTPRYLIKTRGQQVTLSCSPISGHRSVSWYQQTPGQGLQFLFEYFSETQRNKGNFPGRFSGRQFSNSRSEMNVSTLELGDSALYLCASSLALGTAYEQYFGPGTRLTVT.

The chain uses TRBV5-1 and TRBJ1-1; no clear D. Germline CDR1 and CDR2: SGHRS and YFSETQ. V was pared by 8 bases and J by 5 bases, with 19 bases between. This CDR3 has 14 residues. The CDR3 reads CASAIEDSRTEAFF. The CDR3 bases are TGCGCCAGTGCAATCGAGGATTCTCGGACTGAAGCTTTCTTT.

The chain links TRBV18 to TRBJ2-2, with a possible D match to TRBD2 (6 bases). The length of the CDR3 is 15 residues. Trimming pared 3 bases from V and 7 bases from J, leaving 15 bases between. CDR1 is KGHSH, CDR2 LQKENI, per germline. In nucleotides, the CDR3 is TGTGCCAGCTCACCGAGACGGGAGTCTCTCGGGGAGCTGTTTTTT. It is translated as CASSPRRESLGELFF.

For the CDR3, the DNA is TGTGCCAGTCAGGACAGGGGAGCCTACGAGCAGTACTTC. Translated: CASQDRGAYEQYF. J is TRBJ2-7 and V is TRBV19; the match to TRBD1 covers 9 bases. Germline V gene sequence: CDR1 LNHDA, CDR2 SQIVND (reference sequence). CDR3 length equals 13 residues. With 8 bases clipped from V and 2 bases from J, the junction kept 4 bases outside the gene matches.

The chain recombines TRBV29-1 with TRBJ2-7, with D unclear. V lost 4 bases, J lost 6 bases, and 13 bases lay in between. This CDR3 spans 12 amino acids. Germline CDR1 SQVTM, CDR2 ANQGSEA. The CDR3 coding sequence is TGCAGCGTTGTAGTGACGTCCAGCGAGCAGTACTTC. Protein sequence: CSVVVTSSEQYF.

The CDR3 coding sequence is TGTGCCAGCAGTGCCGGGACGCCTTTCGACTCACCCCTCCACTTT. It is translated as CASSAGTPFDSPLHF. The rearrangement joins TRBV2 to TRBJ1-6; possibly TRBD1 for D (5 bases). The germline V gene has CDR1 SNHLY and CDR2 FYNNEI. Between the trimmed V and J ends, which lost 4 bases and 10 bases, there was a span of 17 bases. There are 15 residues in the CDR3.

This chain connects TRBV5-1 to TRBJ2-2, with D unresolved. CDR3 size: 14 residues. The V end was cut by 0 bases, the J end by 4 bases, with 7 bases between. Germline values: CDR1 SGHRS, CDR2 YFSETQ. The CDR3 DNA is TGCGCCAGCAGCTTGGACCCCTCCACCGGGGAGCTGTTTTTT. As protein: CASSLDPSTGELFF. Full variable domain (rest looked up from reference TRBV5-1 and TRBJ2-2): KAGVTQTPRYLIKTRGQQVTLSCSPISGHRSVSWYQQTPGQGLQFLFEYFSETQRNKGNFPGRFSGRQFSNSRSEMNVSTLELGDSALYLCASSLDPSTGELFFGEGSRLTVL.

This chain connects TRBV19 to TRBJ2-4; D not certain. Germline CDR1 reads LNHDA; CDR2 reads SQIVND (reference sequence). Deletions cut 3 bases from V and 3 bases from J, with 12 bases between. The CDR3 extends over 15 amino acids. The CDR3 is CASSIAAVGKNIQYF. CDR3 nucleotides: TGTGCCAGTAGTATCGCGGCGGTCGGCAAAAACATTCAGTACTTC.

V usage is TRBV27 and J usage is TRBJ2-3, with D possibly matching TRBD1 (5 bases). CDR1 and CDR2 (germline): MNHEY, SMNVEV (reference sequence). The CDR3 is 15 amino acids. Trimming took off 2 bases at V and 3 bases at J, with 12 bases between the two ends. The CDR3, as DNA: TGTGCCAGCAGTTTAGCAGGGTCACCGACAGATACGCAGTATTTT. It yields the protein CASSLAGSPTDTQYF.

CDR3 coding DNA: TGTGCCAGCAGCCCACCCTCCTACGAGCAGTACTTC. Residues: CASSPPSYEQYF. This chain links TRBV7-8 with TRBJ2-7; no clear D gene. Trimming took 5 bases from V and 0 from J, leaving 5 bases between them. The CDR3 consists of 12 residues. The germline gives CDR1 SGHVS, CDR2 FQNEAQ.

The genes are TRBV6-1 and TRBJ2-7; D is uncertain. There are 15 residues in the CDR3. Trimming left V 1 base short and J 4 bases short, with 14 bases between. CDR1 MNHNS and CDR2 SASEGT come from the germline V gene. CDR3 amino acids: CASSEEGSASYEQYF. The CDR3 DNA sequence: TGTGCCAGCAGTGAAGAAGGGTCAGCTTCTTACGAGCAGTACTTC.

V gene TRBV14 combines with J gene TRBJ2-3; D unresolved. Germline V gives CDR1 SGHDN, CDR2 FVKESK. V shed 4 bases and J shed 4 bases, with 9 bases lying between them. The CDR3 extends over 13 amino acids. DNA for the CDR3: TGTGCCAGCAGCCGGCTAGGCGCAGATACGCAGTATTTT. This sequence encodes CASSRLGADTQYF. The full variable domain, completed using reference TRBV14 and TRBJ2-3, is EAGVTQFPSHSVIEKGQTVTLRCDPISGHDNLYWYRRVMGKEIKFLLHFVKESKQDESGMPNNRFLAERTGGTYSTLKVQPAELEDSGVYFCASSRLGADTQYFGPGTRLTVL.

This chain connects TRBV6-6 to TRBJ2-7, with a tentative D call TRBD1 (5 bases). Germline CDR1 MNHNY, CDR2 SVGAGI (reference sequence). V lost 6 bases and J lost 2, with 11 bases in between. This CDR3 is built from 13 residues. As DNA, the CDR3 is TGTGCCAGCAGGAGTCAGGGAACCTACGAGCAGTACTTC. The encoded protein is CASRSQGTYEQYF.

The chain couples TRBV7-3 to TRBJ2-2; 8 bases are shared with TRBD1. V lost 4 bases, J lost 1 base, and 5 bases stayed unmatched. The CDR3 extends over 16 amino acids. CDR1 and CDR2 (germline): SGHTA, FQGTGA. The CDR3 region is CASSSPGQENTGELFF. The CDR3 nucleotides are TGTGCCAGCAGCTCACCGGGACAGGAGAACACCGGGGAGCTGTTTTTT.

The chain employs TRBV6-1 and TRBJ2-1, with unresolved D. Trimming stripped 2 bases from V and 5 bases from J, with 13 bases between. The CDR3 loop spans 15 amino acids. CDR1 MNHNS and CDR2 SASEGT come from the germline V gene. The CDR3 sequence is CASSEMYLLNNEQFF. The CDR3 DNA follows: TGTGCCAGCAGTGAAATGTATCTGCTGAACAATGAGCAGTTCTTC.

There are a few counts of this clone. V gene TRBV5-1 combines with J gene TRBJ1-1, with TRBD1 matching 12 bases. The J segment lost 5 bases and the V segment lost 6 bases, leaving 14 bases of the junction unmatched. Per the germline V gene, CDR1 is SGHRS and CDR2 is YFSETQ. The CDR3 covers 17 residues. In DNA form, the CDR3 reads TGCGCCAGCACGCGTGGGGGACAGGGGGCATTAGATACTGAAGCTTTCTTT. This codes for CASTRGGQGALDTEAFF.

This clone has a handful of counts. The chain combines TRBV7-6 with TRBJ1-3; 10 bases are shared with TRBD1. This CDR3 spans 18 amino acids. J lost 1 base, V lost 2 bases, and 8 bases had no gene match. Per the germline V gene, CDR1 is SGHVS and CDR2 is FNYEAQ. The CDR3 nucleotides are TGTGCCAGCAGCTTATTATCCGGGGGACAGGGGTCTGGAAACACCATATATTTT. Translated: CASSLLSGGQGSGNTIYF.

This clone was recorded once. The chain carries TRBV19 and TRBJ2-4; possible D gene TRBD1, 5 bases. The germline gives CDR1 LNHDA, CDR2 SQIVND (reference sequence). The CDR3 has 14 residues. V gave up 5 bases and J gave up 1 base, with 9 bases separating them. The CDR3 loop reads CASSQGNAKNIQYF. For the CDR3, the DNA is TGTGCCAGTAGTCAGGGTAACGCCAAAAACATTCAGTACTTC.

This chain uses TRBV5-1 with TRBJ1-1; 7 nucleotides match TRBD1. J lost 0 bases, V lost 6 bases, and 5 bases had no gene match. The CDR3 totals 14 residues. Germline assignment: CDR1 SGHRS and CDR2 YFSETQ. The CDR3 sequence is CASTLGGLNTEAFF. CDR3 DNA: TGCGCCAGCACCCTAGGGGGCCTGAACACTGAAGCTTTCTTT.

V gene TRBV7-9 combines with J gene TRBJ2-1; a weak D match, TRBD2 (6 bases). Trimming took 5 bases from V and 3 from J, leaving 14 bases between them. Germline V gives CDR1 SEHNR, CDR2 FQNEAQ (reference sequence). The CDR3 consists of 15 residues. CDR3: CASSQPTRVYNEQFF. CDR3 in DNA: TGTGCCAGCAGCCAACCGACTAGAGTCTACAATGAGCAGTTCTTC.